This TCR beta chain is from a study of T-cell memory formation after mild COVID-19. Study outcomes and limitations: Later expanders leaned toward CD4+, whereas clones contracting from day 15 to 85 were balanced CD4/CD8. Those CD4+ clones that contracted were mainly in CM and EM (CD8+ ones in EMRA).

TCRdb ran MiXCR on the 5' RACE reads and lists one entry per CDR3 protein. The sample lists roughly 100,000 distinct CDR3 sequences, around 12% occurring once. Note on this clonotype: The antigen is unknown.

The CDR3 sequence is 14 residues long. The ends were cut back, 2 bases at V and 3 bases at J, with 13 bases in the middle. Per the germline V gene, CDR1 is DFQATT and CDR2 is SNEGSKA (reference sequence). The chain couples TRBV20-1 to TRBJ1-1; possible D gene TRBD1, 5 bases. This TCR came from an adult woman who had mild COVID-19 (a few samples of this study predate the infection). Cell type and time point are not known. The sample was PBMCs or a T cell subset sorted from them (not recorded which). CDR3 DNA: TGCAGTGCTAGACCGGCCTTAGGGGACACTGAAGCTTTCTTT. Amino acids: CSARPALGDTEAFF.